The next 32 T cell receptor beta chains were all read from a single sample in a study of T cells in Graves' hyperthyroidism and ophthalmopathy. Amplification yielded TCR beta CDR3 regions, with RNA transcripts as the source. Initially, a first-round RT-PCR of the TCR CDR3 employed the HTBI primer set. MiXCR, run by TCRdb on the multiplex PCR reads, gives a single entry per CDR3 protein. The table lists hundreds of thousands of distinct CDR3 sequences, 12% to 15% of them singletons, with about a tenth in the top ten. Sequencing input: blood. These TCRs come from a woman aged 18-30 years with Graves' hyperthyroidism.

This clonotype was recorded at least ten times. This chain connects TRBV7-3 to TRBJ2-2; possible D gene TRBD2, 5 bases. The CDR3 has 17 residues. Germline loops: CDR1 SGHTA, CDR2 FQGTGA. V dropped 0 bases and J dropped 4 bases, with 15 bases sitting between them. The CDR3 DNA follows: TGTGCCAGCAGCTTAACGGAGGAACTAGAAAGCACCGGGGAGCTGTTTTTT. It is translated as CASSLTEELESTGELFF.

The chain is built from TRBV5-1 and TRBJ2-5; 9 bases fit TRBD1. This CDR3 is 14 amino acids long. CDR1 and CDR2 (germline): SGHRS, YFSETQ. The junction had 6 bases not matched to a gene; V was cut back by 4 bases and J by 5 bases. CDR3 residues: CASSMGGQGETQYF. In DNA, the CDR3 is TGCGCCAGCAGCATGGGAGGACAGGGGGAGACCCAGTACTTC.

This clonotype was counted ten times or more. The chain links TRBV20-1 to TRBJ2-7; D gene uncertain. Germline values: CDR1 DFQATT, CDR2 SNEGSKA (reference sequence). The V end was cut by 4 bases, the J end by 0 bases, with 7 bases between. The CDR3 is made up of 12 amino acids. CDR3 DNA: TGCAGTGCTAACGCCCACTCCTACGAGCAGTACTTC. This codes for CSANAHSYEQYF.

A remark on this clonotype: The germline gene is not matched at one end of the junction; a read error may be the cause. V usage is TRBV4-3 and J usage is TRBJ2-3; TRBD2 matches 12 bases. This CDR3 is 19 amino acids long. Germline V gene lookup returns CDR1 LGHNA and CDR2 YSLEER. CDR3: CASSPRLAGALQNTNTQYF. For the CDR3, the DNA is TGCGCCAGCAGCCCCCGACTAGCGGGAGCCCTTCAAAACACAAATACGCAGTATTTT.

J is TRBJ2-3 and V is TRBV29-1; 8 bases map to TRBD2. With 3 bases clipped from V and 2 bases from J, the junction kept 4 bases outside the gene matches. This CDR3 contains 14 residues. Germline V CDR1 and CDR2: SQVTM, ANQGSEA. The CDR3 loop reads CSVDERGPTDTQYF. CDR3 DNA: TGCAGCGTTGATGAGCGGGGGCCCACAGATACGCAGTATTTT.

Only a few counts were recorded for this clonotype. This chain links TRBV5-6 with TRBJ1-3, with 7 bases matching TRBD1. The CDR3 length is 16 residues. Germline loops: CDR1 SGHDT, CDR2 YYEEEE. The J segment lost 4 bases and the V segment lost 1 base, leaving 8 bases of the junction unmatched. CDR3 sequence reads: CASSLFAGTAGNTIYF. CDR3 coding DNA: TGTGCCAGCAGCTTGTTCGCCGGGACAGCAGGAAACACCATATATTTT.

The table lists this clonotype with many counts. The chain is built from TRBV2 and TRBJ2-7, with 13 positions matching TRBD2. This CDR3 spans 16 amino acids. CDR1 and CDR2 from the germline V gene are SNHLY and FYNNEI. Trimming removed 7 bases from V and 7 bases from J; junction bases left unmatched: 13. The CDR3 sequence is CASTALWTSGSREQYF. CDR3 coding DNA: TGTGCCAGCACCGCACTATGGACTAGCGGGAGTCGGGAGCAGTACTTC.

There are a few counts of this clonotype. This is likely a read error, given that the CDR3 carries no conserved phenylalanine or tryptophan at its end. V usage is TRBV7-9 and J usage is TRBJ1-1; 7 bases fit TRBD1. CDR3 length: 14 residues. Germline V lookup: CDR1 SEHNR, CDR2 FQNEAQ (reference sequence). V lost 5 bases, J lost 1 base, and 4 bases stayed unmatched. CDR3 amino acids: CASSHTGANTEAFL. The CDR3 DNA follows: TGTGCCAGCAGCCATACAGGGGCGAACACTGAAGCTTTCCTT.

The rearrangement links TRBV2 to TRBJ1-5; D is unresolved. Germline V CDR1 and CDR2: SNHLY, FYNNEI. The CDR3 length is 15 residues. Between the trimmed V and J ends, which lost 2 bases and 5 bases, there was a span of 13 bases. DNA of the CDR3: TGTGCCAGCAGTGAATCAGAGGGCTGGGATCAGCCCCAGCATTTT. It is translated as CASSESEGWDQPQHF.

The V gene is TRBV5-1, the J gene TRBJ2-4; D might be TRBD1 or TRBD2, each matching 6 bases. There are 18 residues in the CDR3. Germline CDR1 reads SGHRS; CDR2 reads YFSETQ. The V and J ends lost 6 bases and 9 bases respectively, with 31 bases between them. CDR3 nucleotides: TGCGCCAGCACCCTAACGGTACCTTCTTTGAGGGGGGAGAGCATTCAGTACTTC. This translates into CASTLTVPSLRGESIQYF.

The CDR3 sequence: CSVESGQGAVGYTF. The CDR3 coding sequence is TGCAGCGTTGAATCCGGGCAGGGAGCGGTTGGCTACACCTTC. The J gene is TRBJ1-2, the V gene TRBV29-1; D is possibly TRBD1 (5 bases). The ends were cut back, 2 bases at V and 7 bases at J, with 17 bases in the middle. The CDR3 loop spans 14 amino acids. CDR1 SQVTM and CDR2 ANQGSEA come from the germline V gene.

This sequence joins TRBV19 and TRBJ1-2; D unresolved. With 1 base removed from V and 4 bases from J, the gap between germline ends came to 7 bases. Germline V gene lookup returns CDR1 LNHDA and CDR2 SQIVND (reference sequence). The CDR3 has 13 residues. In nucleotides, the CDR3 is TGTGCCAGTAGTATAGGTGGTACCTATGGCTACACCTTC. Translated: CASSIGGTYGYTF.

This clonotype was observed many times. CDR3 protein: CASSFQGLQPQHF. CDR3 nucleotide sequence: TGTGCCAGCAGCTTCCAGGGACTACAGCCCCAGCATTTT. The J gene is TRBJ1-5, the V gene TRBV13; perhaps TRBD1 as D (5 bases). The CDR3 consists of 13 residues. Trimming took off 3 bases at V and 7 bases at J, with 10 bases between the two ends. Germline values: CDR1 PRHDT, CDR2 FYEKMQ (reference sequence).

Only a few counts were recorded for this clonotype. The V call is TRBV12-3 or TRBV12-4, the J call TRBJ2-1, with 13 bases lining up with TRBD2. This CDR3 comprises 15 residues. The J segment lost 5 bases and the V segment lost 7 bases, leaving 5 bases of the junction unmatched. The CDR3 coding sequence is TGTGCCAGCATCCAGGGGACTAGCGGGAACAATGAGCAGTTCTTC. The encoded protein is CASIQGTSGNNEQFF.

In this sample, this clonotype turned up many times. The rearrangement links TRBV7-9 to TRBJ2-7; TRBD2 matches at 13 bases. Germline V gene data show CDR1 as SEHNR and CDR2 as FQNEAQ (reference sequence). Germline trimming cut 5 bases from V and 7 bases from J; bases unmatched to any gene: 8. There are 15 residues in the CDR3. For the CDR3, the DNA is TGTGCCAGCAGCGTACGGACTAGCGGGAGAAGGGAGCAGTACTTC. Translated, it gives CASSVRTSGRREQYF.

This clonotype came up many times. The V gene is TRBV7-3, the J gene TRBJ2-1; 10 positions match TRBD2. Germline CDR1 reads SGHTA; CDR2 reads FQGTGA. The CDR3 is 18 residues long. The trim removed 2 bases at V and 3 bases at J, leaving 10 bases unmatched. CDR3 nucleotide sequence: TGTGCCAGCAGCTTAGCCGCTTCAACTAGCGGGGTCTACAATGAGCAGTTCTTC. Amino acids: CASSLAASTSGVYNEQFF.

V usage is TRBV7-9 and J usage is TRBJ2-7; D may be TRBD2 (5 bases). Trimming took 1 base from V and 6 from J, leaving 13 bases between them. Germline loops: CDR1 SEHNR, CDR2 FQNEAQ (reference sequence). This CDR3 comprises 14 residues. CDR3 coding DNA: TGTGCCAGCAGCTTAGATAACGGACTGGTCGAGCAGTACTTC. Translation: CASSLDNGLVEQYF.

The CDR3 coding sequence is TGCGCCAGCAGCCAAGTTGGGACGGCTTTGGCGGGCTACGAGCAGTACTTC. The encoded protein is CASSQVGTALAGYEQYF. The chain carries TRBV4-1 and TRBJ2-7; possibly TRBD1 or TRBD2 for D (5 bases each). V lost 1 base to trimming and J lost 3 bases, with 19 bases between them. The CDR3 is made up of 17 amino acids. Germline values: CDR1 MGHRA, CDR2 YSYEKL.

This clonotype was counted once. V gene TRBV14 combines with J gene TRBJ2-2; perhaps TRBD2 as D (6 bases). With 4 bases removed from V and 0 bases from J, the gap between germline ends came to 15 bases. Germline lookup yields CDR1 SGHDN and CDR2 FVKESK. This CDR3 spans 17 amino acids. The chain's CDR3 is CASSRSSGRPNTGELFF. CDR3 sequence (DNA): TGTGCCAGCAGCCGGTCAAGCGGGCGGCCGAACACCGGGGAGCTGTTTTTT.

V is TRBV4-1 and J is TRBJ2-5; D call uncertain. The CDR3 runs to 15 residues. Germline CDR1 and CDR2: MGHRA and YSYEKL. V dropped 3 bases and J dropped 0 bases, with 11 bases sitting between them. The CDR3 DNA follows: TGCGCCAGCAGCCATCCCGGGCAGTACCAAGAGACCCAGTACTTC. It yields the protein CASSHPGQYQETQYF.

The chain couples TRBV15 to TRBJ1-6; no clear D gene. Germline V gives CDR1 LNHNV, CDR2 YYDKDF (reference sequence). This CDR3 is built from 15 residues. Trimming took 8 bases from V and 5 from J, leaving 16 bases between them. The CDR3 sequence is CATQFESKNNSPLHF. The CDR3 coding sequence is TGTGCCACCCAGTTCGAGAGTAAAAATAATTCACCCCTCCACTTT.

This clonotype was seen ten or more times. The chain links TRBV20-1 to TRBJ1-5, with D perhaps matching TRBD1 (6 bases). Germline CDR1 reads DFQATT; CDR2 reads SNEGSKA (reference sequence). Trimming took off 5 bases at V and 0 bases at J, with 14 bases between the two ends. CDR3 length equals 15 residues. CDR3 bases: TGCAGTGCTTCCGCAGGGGACATTAGCAATCAGCCCCAGCATTTT. This translates into CSASAGDISNQPQHF.

As concerns this clonotype: This may come from a read error, since a much larger clone is one base off. The chain recombines TRBV12-3 or TRBV12-4 with TRBJ2-5; possible D gene TRBD1, 5 bases. The CDR3 length is 13 residues. Trimming removed 6 bases at V and 5 bases at J, with 13 bases between. CDR3 sequence reads: CASRSWGRETQYF. In DNA, the CDR3 is TGTGCCAGCAGGTCATGGGGCCGGGAGACCCAGTACTTC.

The J gene is TRBJ2-1, the V gene TRBV20-1; no firm D call. The CDR3 length is 15 residues. The germline CDR1 and CDR2 sequences are DFQATT and SNEGSKA (reference sequence). With 4 bases removed from V and 0 bases from J, the gap between germline ends came to 13 bases. CDR3 bases: TGCAGTGCTAAAATCTTCCAGAGCTCCTACAATGAGCAGTTCTTC. Protein product: CSAKIFQSSYNEQFF.

The chain carries TRBV5-1 and TRBJ1-4; 8 nucleotides align to TRBD1. V was pared by 0 bases and J by 4 bases, with 8 bases of the junction left unmatched. The CDR3 contains 17 residues. The germline gives CDR1 SGHRS, CDR2 YFSETQ. CDR3: CASSLDSKQGDNEKLFF. Written as DNA, the CDR3 is TGCGCCAGCAGCTTGGACTCTAAACAGGGGGATAATGAAAAACTGTTTTTT.

The chain combines TRBV30 with TRBJ2-5; D is tentatively TRBD1 or TRBD2 (5 bases each). The CDR3 is made up of 13 amino acids. The ends were cut back, 2 bases at V and 7 bases at J, with 14 bases in the middle. Per the germline V gene, CDR1 is GTSNPN and CDR2 is SVGIG (reference sequence). Here the CDR3 DNA reads TGTGCCTGGAGTTGGGGACCGCTCGGGACCCAGTACTTC. Amino acids: CAWSWGPLGTQYF.

Ten or more counts support this clonotype. The rearrangement uses TRBV11-2 and TRBJ2-1, with 10 positions matching TRBD2. The CDR3 runs to 16 residues. V lost 4 bases, J lost 4 bases, and 7 bases stayed unmatched. The germline V gene encodes CDR1 SGHAT and CDR2 FQNNGV. DNA for the CDR3: TGTGCCAGCAGCTCGATGCTAGCGGGGGCATACAATGAGCAGTTCTTC. Amino acids: CASSSMLAGAYNEQFF.

There are many counts of this clonotype. V usage is TRBV29-1 and J usage is TRBJ2-2, with D perhaps being TRBD1 or TRBD2 (5 bases each). The CDR3 extends over 15 amino acids. The V gene lost 6 bases and the J gene lost 2 bases, with 16 bases spanning the gap. Germline CDR1 and CDR2: SQVTM and ANQGSEA. CDR3 in amino acids: CSVGVETRNTGELFF. The CDR3 DNA follows: TGCAGCGTGGGGGTTGAGACCCGAAACACCGGGGAGCTGTTTTTT.

This clonotype was seen repeatedly, ten times or more. This chain links TRBV2 with TRBJ1-2; 7 bases agree with TRBD1. Per the germline V gene, CDR1 is SNHLY and CDR2 is FYNNEI. J lost 2 bases, V lost 8 bases, and 8 bases had no gene match. The length of the CDR3 is 14 residues. The CDR3 region is CASQTGTVNYGYTF. In nucleotides, the CDR3 is TGTGCCAGCCAAACGGGGACAGTCAACTATGGCTACACCTTC.

This clonotype was counted between two and nine times. The chain joins TRBV4-1 to TRBJ2-1; 12 bases map to TRBD2. J gave up 8 bases and V 3 bases, and 5 bases lay outside the gene matches. The CDR3 spans 15 residues. The germline V gene has CDR1 MGHRA and CDR2 YSYEKL. The chain's CDR3 is CASSHLAGGPDEQFF. The CDR3 DNA reads as TGCGCCAGCAGCCATCTAGCGGGAGGGCCTGATGAGCAGTTCTTC.

The table lists this clonotype with many counts. This chain connects TRBV15 to TRBJ1-5; D possibly corresponds to TRBD1 (6 bases). The germline V gene has CDR1 LNHNV and CDR2 YYDKDF (reference sequence). There are 17 residues in the CDR3. The V end lost 3 bases, the J end lost 0 bases, and 15 bases lay between the germline ends. DNA of the CDR3: TGTGCCACCAGCAGGGCCAGGGGAGGGGGTAGCAATCAGCCCCAGCATTTT. Protein sequence: CATSRARGGGSNQPQHF.

For this clonotype: An end of the junction does not agree with germline; a read error may underlie this. The V gene is TRBV28, the J gene TRBJ2-3; 9 bases line up with TRBD2. The CDR3 has 13 residues. Germline assignment: CDR1 MDHEN and CDR2 SYDVKM. The CDR3 here is CVSGRQGTDTQYF. Written as DNA, the CDR3 is TGCGTAAGCGGGAGGCAAGGCACAGATACGCAGTATTTT.